This passage covers 22 T cell receptor beta chains from one sample sequenced in a study of a mutant IDH1 vaccine in newly diagnosed glioma. Assay: immunoSEQ multiplex PCR; the TCRdb copy retains only in-frame clones and omits some. The data contain approximately 47,000 clones, 88% of them singletons. Time point described: week 35, safety follow-up. The investigators gave 300 ug of mutant IDH1 20-mer peptide in each vaccine dose, together with topical imiquimod. These receptors are not linked to any known antigen. Sequencing was performed on PBMCs, taken from a glioma patient whose treatment included an IDH1 peptide vaccine. The receptors were gathered from a woman in her thirties or forties with glioma.

The chain couples TRBV20-1 to TRBJ1-2, with D possibly being TRBD1 (5 bases). Germline CDR1 and CDR2: DFQATT and SNEGSKA (reference sequence). Trimming took off 5 bases at V and 1 base at J, with 5 bases between the two ends. This CDR3 contains 11 residues. The CDR3 here is CSADSNYGYTF. Here the CDR3 DNA reads TGCAGTGCTGACAGTAACTATGGCTACACCTTC.

The V and J genes are TRBV18 and TRBJ2-1; unclear D gene. V was clipped by 6 bases and J by 9 bases, with 9 bases between them. CDR1 is KGHSH, CDR2 LQKENI, per germline. This CDR3 has 11 amino acids. The CDR3 region has the DNA TGTGCCAGCTCCGGGTCTGGTGAGCAGTTCTTC. Amino acid sequence: CASSGSGEQFF.

The chain recombines TRBV27 with TRBJ2-1; 9 bases line up with TRBD1. Germline CDR1 is MNHEY and CDR2 is SMNVEV (reference sequence). The CDR3 covers 11 residues. Here the CDR3 reads CSRDRVDEQFF. The CDR3 bases are TGTAGCCGGGACAGGGTAGATGAGCAGTTCTTC.

J is TRBJ2-1 and V is TRBV6-1; the D is unclear. Trimming took 5 bases from V and 5 from J, leaving 1 base between them. Per the germline V gene, CDR1 is MNHNS and CDR2 is SASEGT. The CDR3 spans 10 residues. Written as DNA, the CDR3 is TGTGCCAGCAGTAACAATGAGCAGTTCTTC. It yields the protein CASSNNEQFF.

The CDR3: CASSVGPPTSTDTQYF. As DNA, the CDR3 is TGTGCCAGCAGCGTAGGGCCACCTACAAGCACAGATACGCAGTATTTT. This chain joins TRBV9 and TRBJ2-3; D call uncertain. The CDR3 runs 16 residues. In germline, CDR1 is SGDLS, CDR2 YYNGEE. With 0 bases removed from V and 0 bases from J, the gap between germline ends came to 11 bases.

Written as DNA, the CDR3 is TGTGCCAGCAGCGTTACAGGGCCAGGGCAGTACTTC. The encoded protein is CASSVTGPGQYF. The chain has TRBV25-1 and TRBJ2-7, with a possible D match to TRBD1 (6 bases). Germline V gene data show CDR1 as MGHDK and CDR2 as SYGVNS. V was clipped by 6 bases and J by 9 bases, with 15 bases between them. This CDR3 is built from 12 residues.

The rearrangement links TRBV9 to TRBJ2-1; tentatively, D is TRBD2 (6 bases). The CDR3 is made up of 15 amino acids. The V end was cut by 4 bases, the J end by 0 bases, with 11 bases between. The germline V gene has CDR1 SGDLS and CDR2 YYNGEE. CDR3 in DNA: TGTGCCAGCAGCTATGGAGGGAGCTCCTACAATGAGCAGTTCTTC. This codes for CASSYGGSSYNEQFF.

The chain uses TRBV4-1 and TRBJ2-5; maybe TRBD2 (6 bases). The V end was cut by 6 bases, the J end by 5 bases, with 13 bases between. Germline V gives CDR1 MGHRA, CDR2 YSYEKL. CDR3 size: 13 residues. This chain's CDR3 is CASSKTRGETQYF. The CDR3 DNA reads TGCGCCAGCAGTAAGACTCGGGGGGAGACCCAGTACTTC.

The rearrangement joins TRBV6-1 to TRBJ1-2; D is unresolved. The CDR3 sequence is 13 residues long. Per germline, CDR1 MNHNS and CDR2 SASEGT. With 6 bases removed from V and 8 bases from J, the gap between germline ends came to 16 bases. Written as DNA, the CDR3 is TGTGCCAGCAGCCTCCTGAGGTCTGGAGGCTACACCTTC. This gives the protein CASSLLRSGGYTF.

As for this clone: No DNA is shown, since the ends of the CDR3 on it are uncertain; the CDR3 is the one TCRdb lists. The chain employs TRBV6-6 and TRBJ1-1. Germline assignment: CDR1 MNHNY and CDR2 SVGAGI (reference sequence). With termini counted, the CDR3 has 14 amino acids. The CDR3: CASSYSFGAGKAFF.

The chain links TRBV6-5 to TRBJ1-2, with D hard to call. CDR1 is MNHEY, CDR2 SVGAGI, per germline. The ends were cut back, 0 bases at V and 6 bases at J, with 14 bases in the middle. This CDR3 region has 15 residues. Here the CDR3 DNA reads TGTGCCAGCAGTTACTCGATCTCGACCGGGGATGGCTACACCTTC. Protein: CASSYSISTGDGYTF.

This chain connects TRBV7-9 to TRBJ1-2; no definite D call. Trimming shortened V by 5 bases and J by 5 bases, and 12 bases separated the two germline ends. The CDR3 is 13 amino acids. Germline V gene sequence: CDR1 SEHNR, CDR2 FQNEAQ (reference sequence). The DNA for the CDR3 is TGTGCCAGCAGCCTCCCCCTGCGGTATGGCTACACCTTC. Encoded protein: CASSLPLRYGYTF.

The rearrangement uses TRBV28 and TRBJ2-7; D is unresolved. The CDR3 consists of 13 residues. V was clipped by 7 bases and J by 9 bases, with 19 bases between them. The germline V gene encodes CDR1 MDHEN and CDR2 SYDVKM. The CDR3 DNA reads as TGTGCCAGCACCCCATCCAAAAGGGTAGCGCAGTACTTC. Protein sequence: CASTPSKRVAQYF.

This rearrangement joins TRBV18 to TRBJ1-5; 7 bases match TRBD1. V shed 2 bases and J 4 bases; nucleotides not matched to a gene: 5. Germline V gives CDR1 KGHSH, CDR2 LQKENI. The CDR3 is 15 residues long. CDR3 in DNA: TGTGCCAGCTCACCATCCGGGACAGCGAATCAGCCCCAGCATTTT. As protein: CASSPSGTANQPQHF.

The V gene is TRBV19, the J gene TRBJ2-4, with unresolved D. The V gene's germline CDR1 is LNHDA and CDR2 SQIVND (reference sequence). The CDR3 covers 16 residues. Trimming removed 3 bases from V and 5 bases from J, with 17 bases in between. In DNA form, the CDR3 reads TGTGCCAGTAGTATTTACGCAGGACCCGGCCAAAACATTCAGTACTTC. Protein: CASSIYAGPGQNIQYF. The full variable domain, with the rest looked up from reference TRBV19 and TRBJ2-4, is DGGITQSPKYLFRKEGQNVTLSCEQNLNHDAMYWYRQDPGQGLRLIYYSQIVNDFQKGDIAEGYSVSREKKESFPLTVTSAQKNPTAFYLCASSIYAGPGQNIQYFGAGTRLSVL.

This chain connects TRBV5-1 to TRBJ2-3; D unresolved. The CDR3 covers 14 residues. Germline CDR1 and CDR2: SGHRS and YFSETQ. The germline V and J ends were trimmed by 4 bases and 2 bases, with 11 bases remaining between them. Here the CDR3 reads CASSRDRATDTQYF. The CDR3 bases are TGCGCCAGCAGCAGGGATAGGGCCACAGATACGCAGTATTTT.

The chain carries TRBV5-1 and TRBJ1-2; 10 bases align to TRBD1. There are 14 residues in the CDR3. V dropped 4 bases and J dropped 4; count of bases not matched to a gene: 4. CDR1 and CDR2 from the germline V gene are SGHRS and YFSETQ. This chain's CDR3 is CASSTTGGVYGYTF. The CDR3, as DNA: TGCGCCAGCAGCACGACAGGGGGCGTCTATGGCTACACCTTC.

This rearrangement joins TRBV15 to TRBJ2-5; 8 bases line up with TRBD1. Per germline, CDR1 LNHNV and CDR2 YYDKDF (reference sequence). V lost 5 bases to trimming and J lost 5 bases; unmatched junction nucleotides: 19. This CDR3 spans 18 amino acids. CDR3 DNA sequence: TGTGCCACCAGCCAGAGTTCCCCCATAGACAGGGGCAGGGAGACCCAGTACTTC. Translation gives CATSQSSPIDRGRETQYF.

The chain carries TRBV14 and TRBJ2-5; D is ambiguous. The germline V gene has CDR1 SGHDN and CDR2 FVKESK. This CDR3 has 12 amino acids. V lost 0 bases and J lost 4, with 3 bases in between. In nucleotides, the CDR3 is TGTGCCAGCAGCCAAGAAGGAGAGACCCAGTACTTC. Encoded protein: CASSQEGETQYF. Combining the CDR3 with reference TRBV14 and TRBJ2-5 gives the whole variable domain EAGVTQFPSHSVIEKGQTVTLRCDPISGHDNLYWYRRVMGKEIKFLLHFVKESKQDESGMPNNRFLAERTGGTYSTLKVQPAELEDSGVYFCASSQEGETQYFGPGTRLLVL.

The chain employs TRBV5-1 and TRBJ1-5; possibly TRBD1 for D (6 bases). The CDR3 is made up of 14 amino acids. Germline CDR1 is SGHRS and CDR2 is YFSETQ. The V end lost 0 bases, the J end lost 6 bases, and 10 bases lay between the germline ends. The chain's CDR3 is CASSLGGGGQPQHF. The CDR3 bases are TGCGCCAGCAGCTTGGGGGGGGGCGGTCAGCCCCAGCATTTT. Drawing the rest from reference TRBV5-1 and TRBJ1-5, the complete variable domain is KAGVTQTPRYLIKTRGQQVTLSCSPISGHRSVSWYQQTPGQGLQFLFEYFSETQRNKGNFPGRFSGRQFSNSRSEMNVSTLELGDSALYLCASSLGGGGQPQHFGDGTRLSIL.

The chain couples TRBV7-8 to TRBJ2-7; weak D call: TRBD1 (5 bases). The germline V gene encodes CDR1 SGHVS and CDR2 FQNEAQ. CDR3 size: 13 residues. Trimming removed 5 bases at V and 4 bases at J, with 12 bases between. The CDR3 DNA follows: TGTGCCAGCAGCGTGGACAAACTTTACGAGCAGTACTTC. Translation gives CASSVDKLYEQYF.

V usage is TRBV2 and J usage is TRBJ2-5; the D call may be TRBD1 or TRBD2 (5 bases each). This CDR3 is built from 14 residues. V dropped 4 bases and J dropped 4 bases, with 13 bases sitting between them. Germline-derived CDR1 and CDR2 are SNHLY and FYNNEI. The CDR3 here is CASSGLGAGETQYF. The CDR3 DNA sequence: TGTGCCAGCAGTGGGTTAGGGGCGGGAGAGACCCAGTACTTC.